The T cell receptor beta chain described here comes from a study of control samples from healthy donors and cancer patients. Measured with immunoSEQ multiplex PCR; TCRdb has only the in-frame clones, and not every one. The profile shows 50,000 to 70,000 clones, nearly 90% of them singletons. Germline values: CDR1 MNHEY, CDR2 SVGAGI. CDR3 length equals 13 residues. The ends lost 4 bases at V and 7 bases at J; junction bases unmatched: 4. Specimen: blood. This chain connects TRBV6-5 to TRBJ1-5; 7 bases are a match to TRBD1. This TCR was sampled from a man aged 45-65 years in good health. The CDR3 here is CASSFDREQPQHF. The CDR3 DNA reads as TGTGCCAGCAGTTTCGACAGGGAACAGCCCCAGCATTTT.